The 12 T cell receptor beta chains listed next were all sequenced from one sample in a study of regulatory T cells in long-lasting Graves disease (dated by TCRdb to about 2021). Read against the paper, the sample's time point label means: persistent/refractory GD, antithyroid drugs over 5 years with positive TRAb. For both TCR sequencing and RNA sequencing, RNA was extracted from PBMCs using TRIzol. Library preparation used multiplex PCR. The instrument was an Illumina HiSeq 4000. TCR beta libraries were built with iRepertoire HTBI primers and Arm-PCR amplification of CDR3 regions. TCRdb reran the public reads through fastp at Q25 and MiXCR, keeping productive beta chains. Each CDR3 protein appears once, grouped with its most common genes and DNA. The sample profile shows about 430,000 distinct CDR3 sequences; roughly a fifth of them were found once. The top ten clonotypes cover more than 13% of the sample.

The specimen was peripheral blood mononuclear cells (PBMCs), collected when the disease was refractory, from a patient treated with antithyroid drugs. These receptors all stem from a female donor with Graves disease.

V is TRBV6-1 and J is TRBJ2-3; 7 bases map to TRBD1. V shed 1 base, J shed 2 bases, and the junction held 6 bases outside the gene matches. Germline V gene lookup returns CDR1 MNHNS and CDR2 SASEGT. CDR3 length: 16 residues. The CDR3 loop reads CASSEGVGQSTDTQYF. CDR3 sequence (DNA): TGTGCCAGCAGTGAAGGAGTGGGACAGTCCACAGATACGCAGTATTTT.

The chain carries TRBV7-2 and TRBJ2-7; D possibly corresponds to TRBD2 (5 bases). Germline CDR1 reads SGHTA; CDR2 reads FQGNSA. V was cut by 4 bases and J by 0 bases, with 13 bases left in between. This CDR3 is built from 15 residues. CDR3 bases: TGTGCCAGCAGCTGGTACCCGGGAAACTCCTACGAGCAGTACTTC. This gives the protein CASSWYPGNSYEQYF. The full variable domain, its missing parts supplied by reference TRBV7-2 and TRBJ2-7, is GAGVSQSPSNKVTEKGKDVELRCDPISGHTALYWYRQSLGQGLEFLIYFQGNSAPDKSGLPSDRFSAERTGGSVSTLTIQRTQQEDSAVYLCASSWYPGNSYEQYFGPGTRLTVT.

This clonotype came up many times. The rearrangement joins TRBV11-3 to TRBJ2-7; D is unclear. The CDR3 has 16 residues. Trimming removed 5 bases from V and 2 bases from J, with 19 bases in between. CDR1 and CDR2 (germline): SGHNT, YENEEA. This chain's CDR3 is CASSNEGNSLTYEQYF. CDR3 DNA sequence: TGTGCCAGCAGCAACGAAGGGAATTCCCTAACCTACGAGCAGTACTTC. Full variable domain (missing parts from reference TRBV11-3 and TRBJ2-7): EAGVVQSPRYKIIEKKQPVAFWCNPISGHNTLYWYLQNLGQGPELLIRYENEEAVDDSQLPKDRFSAERLKGVDSTLKIQPAELGDSAVYLCASSNEGNSLTYEQYFGPGTRLTVT.

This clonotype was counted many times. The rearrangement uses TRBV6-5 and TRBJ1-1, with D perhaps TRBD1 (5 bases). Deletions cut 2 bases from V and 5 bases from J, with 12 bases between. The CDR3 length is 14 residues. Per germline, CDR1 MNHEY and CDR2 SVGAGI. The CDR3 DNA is TGTGCCAGCAGTTACCGGTCAGAGGGGACTGAAGCTTTCTTT. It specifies CASSYRSEGTEAFF.

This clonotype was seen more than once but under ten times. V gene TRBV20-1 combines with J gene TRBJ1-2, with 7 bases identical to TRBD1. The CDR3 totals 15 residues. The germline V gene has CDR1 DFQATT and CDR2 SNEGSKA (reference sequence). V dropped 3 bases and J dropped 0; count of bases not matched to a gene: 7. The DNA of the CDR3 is TGCAGTGCTAGGGCCGTGGACAGGACTAACTATGGCTACACCTTC. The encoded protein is CSARAVDRTNYGYTF.

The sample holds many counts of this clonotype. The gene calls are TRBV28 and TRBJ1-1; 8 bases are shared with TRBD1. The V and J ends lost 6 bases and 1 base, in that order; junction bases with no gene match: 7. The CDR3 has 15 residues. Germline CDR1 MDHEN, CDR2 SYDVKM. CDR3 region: CASRSPGTGNTEAFF. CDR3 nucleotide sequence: TGTGCCAGCAGATCACCCGGGACAGGGAACACTGAAGCTTTCTTT.

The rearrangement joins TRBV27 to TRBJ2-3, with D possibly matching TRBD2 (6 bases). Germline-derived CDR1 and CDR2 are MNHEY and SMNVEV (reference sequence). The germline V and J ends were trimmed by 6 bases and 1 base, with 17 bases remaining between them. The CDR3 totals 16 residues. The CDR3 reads CASSDLYGEGTDTQYF. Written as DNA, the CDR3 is TGTGCCAGCAGCGACCTCTACGGGGAGGGCACAGATACGCAGTATTTT.

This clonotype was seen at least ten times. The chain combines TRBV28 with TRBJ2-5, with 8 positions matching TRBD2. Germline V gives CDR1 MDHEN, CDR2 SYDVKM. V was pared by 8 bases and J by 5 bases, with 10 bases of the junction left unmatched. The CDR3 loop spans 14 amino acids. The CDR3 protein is CASSGGGGGETQYF. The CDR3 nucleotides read TGTGCCAGCTCCGGGGGGGGAGGAGGGGAGACCCAGTACTTC. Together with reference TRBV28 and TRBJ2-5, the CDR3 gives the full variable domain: DVKVTQSSRYLVKRTGEKVFLECVQDMDHENMFWYRQDPGLGLRLIYFSYDVKMKEKGDIPEGYSVSREKKERFSLILESASTNQTSMYLCASSGGGGGETQYFGPGTRLLVL.

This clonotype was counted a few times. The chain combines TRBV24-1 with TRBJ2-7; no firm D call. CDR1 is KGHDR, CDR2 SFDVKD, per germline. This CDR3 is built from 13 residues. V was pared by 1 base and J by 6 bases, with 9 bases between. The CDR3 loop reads CATSDFLWGEQYF. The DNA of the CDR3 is TGTGCCACCAGTGATTTCCTCTGGGGCGAGCAGTACTTC.

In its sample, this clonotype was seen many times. Here the CDR3 reads CAGHPSRAQSEAGELFF. The CDR3 DNA is TGTGCAGGTCACCCCTCCCGGGCCCAGTCGGAGGCCGGGGAGCTGTTTTTT. The chain combines TRBV2 with TRBJ2-2; D might be TRBD2 (5 bases). The CDR3 contains 17 residues. The germline gives CDR1 SNHLY, CDR2 FYNNEI.

CDR3 coding DNA: TGCGCCAGCAGCCAGCTGGCGGGACAGAAAACCGGGGAGCTGTTTTTT. Translating it yields CASSQLAGQKTGELFF. This rearrangement joins TRBV4-1 to TRBJ2-2; D possibly corresponds to TRBD1 (7 bases). V lost 3 bases to trimming and J lost 5 bases, with 16 bases between them. CDR1 is MGHRA, CDR2 YSYEKL, per germline. CDR3 length equals 16 residues.

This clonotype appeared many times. The chain's CDR3 is CASRTTGVLAKNIQYF. DNA for the CDR3: TGTGCCAGCAGAACGACAGGGGTGTTAGCCAAAAACATTCAGTACTTC. The V and J genes are TRBV6-1 and TRBJ2-4; 8 bases are a match to TRBD1. From germline, CDR1 is MNHNS and CDR2 SASEGT. The CDR3 contains 16 residues. V was clipped by 6 bases and J by 0 bases; unmatched bases: 7.